Listed here are 21 T cell receptor beta chains from one sample, sequenced in a study of beta chain features in type 1 diabetes. Study observations and caveats: Moderate yet significant TCRB CDR3 shortening was seen in Type 1 diabetes patients in all four CD4+ subsets.

Their antigen targets remain unknown. Reverse transcription of all isolated RNA meant that expressed TCRB transcripts were sequenced. Sequencing was performed with immunoSEQ multiplex PCR; in TCRdb, only in-frame clones are kept and a portion is missing. The data show about 340,000 clones, about 14% seen once. The source material was naive CD4+ T cells from blood. These TCRs come from a woman aged 18 to 35 with type 1 diabetes.

The V gene is TRBV9, the J gene TRBJ1-2, with 10 bases identical to TRBD1. Germline V CDR1 and CDR2: SGDLS, YYNGEE. J gave up 2 bases and V 4 bases, and 5 bases lay outside the gene matches. The CDR3 has 15 amino acids. CDR3 loop: CASSMTGGANYGYTF. The CDR3 coding sequence is TGTGCCAGCAGCATGACAGGGGGCGCGAACTATGGCTACACCTTC.

This clone appeared a few times. V gene TRBV4-2 combines with J gene TRBJ1-2, with D perhaps TRBD1 (6 bases). Trimming cost V 1 base and J 2 bases, with 11 bases left between them. Germline V gene lookup returns CDR1 LGHNA and CDR2 YNFKEQ. The CDR3 has 15 amino acids. DNA of the CDR3: TGTGCCAGCAGCCAAGTAGGTCAGGGGAACTATGGCTACACCTTC. Translated, it gives CASSQVGQGNYGYTF.

V usage is TRBV6-1 and J usage is TRBJ2-3; D is perhaps TRBD2 (7 bases). Deletions cut 3 bases from V and 4 bases from J, with 17 bases between. Germline loops: CDR1 MNHNS, CDR2 SASEGT. The CDR3 totals 16 residues. CDR3 in amino acids: CASSDGGGSDADTQYF. CDR3 DNA: TGTGCCAGCAGTGACGGGGGCGGGAGTGACGCAGATACGCAGTATTTT.

This clone has just a few counts. The rearrangement uses TRBV10-3 and TRBJ1-5; TRBD1 might be the D (6 bases). This CDR3 spans 16 amino acids. Per germline, CDR1 ENHRY and CDR2 SYGVKD. Trimming stripped 3 bases from V and 5 bases from J, with 17 bases between. Here the CDR3 reads CAISEQGVSSDQPQHF. DNA of the CDR3: TGTGCCATCAGTGAACAGGGAGTTTCCTCAGATCAGCCCCAGCATTTT.

This sequence joins TRBV7-9 and TRBJ2-5; tentative D call: TRBD1 (6 bases). V was trimmed by 7 bases and J by 9 bases, leaving 18 bases between them. The CDR3 is 13 residues long. CDR1 and CDR2 from the germline V gene are SEHNR and FQNEAQ (reference sequence). CDR3 sequence: CASTWQFEGAQYF. DNA of the CDR3: TGTGCCAGCACGTGGCAGTTCGAGGGGGCCCAGTACTTC.

This clone was observed a handful of times. CDR3: CASSSPLRAGRYGYTF. The CDR3 nucleotides read TGTGCCAGCAGCTCGCCACTCAGGGCAGGGCGCTATGGCTACACCTTC. V is TRBV7-2 and J is TRBJ1-2; D possibly corresponds to TRBD1 (5 bases). V lost 4 bases and J lost 4, with 19 bases in between. CDR1 and CDR2 from the germline V gene are SGHTA and FQGNSA. The CDR3 spans 16 residues.

As for this clone: The sample contains more than one DNA sequence encoding this CDR3. The rearrangement links TRBV5-4 to TRBJ2-1; 13 nucleotides match TRBD2. V was pared by 0 bases and J by 9 bases, with 0 bases of the junction left unmatched. The CDR3 is 14 amino acids. Germline lookup yields CDR1 SGHNT and CDR2 YYREEE (reference sequence). CDR3 protein: CASSLGLAGGEQFF. Written as DNA, the CDR3 is TGTGCCAGCAGCTTGGGACTAGCGGGAGGTGAGCAGTTCTTC.

The chain links TRBV18 to TRBJ2-1, with D maybe TRBD2 (5 bases). The V gene's germline CDR1 is KGHSH and CDR2 LQKENI. V was cut by 2 bases and J by 0 bases, with 11 bases left in between. The CDR3 is 16 amino acids. CDR3 in DNA: TGTGCCAGCTCACCAAGCTTACGGGACTCCTACAATGAGCAGTTCTTC. Protein: CASSPSLRDSYNEQFF.

This clone showed up just a few times. The CDR3 DNA reads TGCGCCAGCAGCTTGCGGCGGCAGGGAAACCCCCACGGGGAGCTGTTTTTT. Its protein is CASSLRRQGNPHGELFF. The chain recombines TRBV5-1 with TRBJ2-2; D is perhaps TRBD1 (5 bases). V dropped 1 base and J dropped 7 bases, with 20 bases sitting between them. CDR1 and CDR2 from the germline V gene are SGHRS and YFSETQ. This CDR3 is 17 amino acids long.

This clone was counted between two and nine times. The chain recombines TRBV9 with TRBJ1-2; no clear D. CDR3 size: 16 residues. The germline CDR1 and CDR2 sequences are SGDLS and YYNGEE. Trimming removed 4 bases at V and 4 bases at J, with 20 bases between. The CDR3 is CASSSTTKKVSYGYTF. Here the CDR3 DNA reads TGTGCCAGCAGCTCCACCACTAAAAAAGTCAGCTATGGCTACACCTTC.

This clone was counted between two and nine times. The chain couples TRBV6-1 to TRBJ2-3, with 10 bases aligning to TRBD2. The V segment lost 4 bases and the J segment 4 bases; nucleotides outside the gene matches: 5. The germline V gene encodes CDR1 MNHNS and CDR2 SASEGT. This CDR3 contains 15 residues. The CDR3 loop reads CASSGLAGDSDTQYF. Written as DNA, the CDR3 is TGTGCCAGCAGTGGGCTAGCGGGAGACTCAGATACGCAGTATTTT.

The CDR3 sequence: CASTTEQNYGYTF. The CDR3 DNA reads as TGCGCCAGCACCACGGAACAGAACTATGGCTACACCTTC. The J gene is TRBJ1-2, the V gene TRBV5-1, with no clear D. V lost 6 bases and J 2 bases, leaving 11 bases between the germline ends. The CDR3 spans 13 residues. Per the germline V gene, CDR1 is SGHRS and CDR2 is YFSETQ.

This clone was observed a few times. V is TRBV5-1 and J is TRBJ2-1, with TRBD2 matching 14 bases. This CDR3 is 17 amino acids long. V lost 5 bases, J lost 7 bases, and 11 bases stayed unmatched. Germline CDR1 is SGHRS and CDR2 is YFSETQ. CDR3 amino acids: CASSSQKTSGRENEQFF. For the CDR3, the DNA is TGCGCCAGCAGTTCCCAAAAGACTAGCGGGAGGGAGAATGAGCAGTTCTTC.

There are a few counts of this clone. The rearrangement uses TRBV5-1 and TRBJ1-1; TRBD1 matches 9 bases. Looked up from germline, CDR1 is SGHRS and CDR2 is YFSETQ. The junction had 8 bases not matched to a gene; V was cut back by 5 bases and J by 0 bases. The CDR3 extends over 16 amino acids. DNA for the CDR3: TGCGCCAGCAGGGACGGACAGGGGACCTTGAACACTGAAGCTTTCTTT. This gives the protein CASRDGQGTLNTEAFF.

This clone was seen a handful of times. This specimen includes other DNA sequences encoding the same CDR3. The chain uses TRBV10-3 and TRBJ2-3; D gene uncertain. Germline CDR1 is ENHRY and CDR2 is SYGVKD. This CDR3 has 14 residues. The V end lost 0 bases, the J end lost 1 base, and 5 bases lay between the germline ends. The CDR3 region has the DNA TGTGCCATCAGTGAGTCTACGGGCACAGATACGCAGTATTTT. Amino acid sequence: CAISESTGTDTQYF.

Only a few counts were recorded for this clone. The chain recombines TRBV29-1 with TRBJ2-5; 10 bases fit TRBD1. With 6 bases clipped from V and 2 bases from J, the junction kept 6 bases outside the gene matches. Germline V lookup: CDR1 SQVTM, CDR2 ANQGSEA. The CDR3 covers 14 residues. This chain's CDR3 is CSVRDRGPQETQYF. The CDR3 DNA reads as TGCAGCGTAAGGGACAGGGGCCCTCAAGAGACCCAGTACTTC.

This clone was observed a handful of times. The V and J genes are TRBV2 and TRBJ2-1; tentatively, D is TRBD1 (5 bases). The CDR3 has 15 amino acids. Trimming took off 8 bases at V and 2 bases at J, with 16 bases between the two ends. Germline V CDR1 and CDR2: SNHLY, FYNNEI. The CDR3 reads CASVWVGHAYNEQFF. In nucleotides, the CDR3 is TGTGCCAGCGTATGGGTTGGACACGCCTACAATGAGCAGTTCTTC.

The gene calls are TRBV29-1 and TRBJ2-5; 8 positions match TRBD2. The last part of the DNA fits TRBJ2-7 better; the J call may be wrong. Germline assignment: CDR1 SQVTM and CDR2 ANQGSEA. The CDR3 extends over 14 amino acids. In DNA, the CDR3 is TGCAGCGTTGGGGCGGGGGGCTTAACCTACGAGCAGTACTTC. It codes for CSVGAGGLTYEQYF.

The V gene is TRBV5-1, the J gene TRBJ2-5, with D maybe TRBD2 (5 bases). V lost 4 bases, J lost 2 bases, and 6 bases lay in between. Germline-derived CDR1 and CDR2 are SGHRS and YFSETQ. The CDR3 runs 12 residues. Written as DNA, the CDR3 is TGCGCCAGCAGCGAGCGGCAAGAGACCCAGTACTTC. The encoded protein is CASSERQETQYF.

This clone was observed a few times. The chain joins TRBV23-1 to TRBJ2-1; 8 positions match TRBD2. TRBV23-1 is treated as an ORF (open reading frame) with a function not yet certain. Trimming removed 3 bases from V and 0 bases from J; junction bases left unmatched: 16. The CDR3 runs 20 residues. CDR3 region: CASSHNGGGARGYSYNEQFF. The CDR3 DNA follows: TGCGCCAGCAGTCACAACGGGGGGGGCGCCCGGGGCTACTCCTACAATGAGCAGTTCTTC.

This clone was seen more than once but under ten times. This chain links TRBV7-9 with TRBJ2-1; TRBD1 agrees at 10 bases. Trimming cost V 3 bases and J 4 bases; bases outside gene matches: 6. CDR1 and CDR2 from the germline V gene are SEHNR and FQNEAQ (reference sequence). The CDR3 is 16 amino acids. For the CDR3, the DNA is TGTGCCAGCAGCTTGGGACAGGGGAGGTTTTACAATGAGCAGTTCTTC. Protein sequence: CASSLGQGRFYNEQFF.